What follows describes a single T cell receptor beta chain. The data stem from a study of blood T cell repertoires in COVID-19. The protocol was immunoSEQ multiplex PCR, while the TCRdb copy is restricted to in-frame clones and leaves out a portion. The sample includes approximately 150,000 clones, 88% seen only once; the top ten take approximately 1.8%. The CDR3 loop spans 16 amino acids. Germline CDR1 is SGHNT and CDR2 is YYREEE (reference sequence). J was trimmed by 4 bases and V by 4 bases; bases with no gene match: 8. The receptor was isolated from a man in his 70s with acute or convalescent COVID-19. The chain recombines TRBV5-4 with TRBJ2-2; 9 positions agree with TRBD1. The sequencing input was peripheral blood. The CDR3 DNA sequence: TGTGCCAGCAGCCCCCGGGACAGGGCCCTCACCGGGGAGCTGTTTTTT. Encoded protein: CASSPRDRALTGELFF.